This TCR beta chain was obtained from a study of T cells in Graves' hyperthyroidism and ophthalmopathy. The CDR3 has 15 residues. From germline, CDR1 is SGHTA and CDR2 FQGNSA. V lost 6 bases and J 7 bases, leaving 22 bases between the germline ends. It was RNA transcripts that yielded the amplified TCR beta CDR3 regions. Carried out on the TCR CDR3, a first-round RT-PCR used the HTBI primer set. Using its own MiXCR run on the multiplex PCR reads, TCRdb lists one record per CDR3 protein. The table shows roughly 380,000 distinct CDR3 sequences, with 15% to 20% occurring only once. This clonotype was counted between two and nine times.

The receptor comes from a middle-aged woman with Graves' ophthalmopathy. Sequencing input: blood. The V gene is TRBV7-2, the J gene TRBJ2-7; tentative D call: TRBD1 (6 bases). The CDR3 protein is CASRTVGGGPGEQYF. CDR3 DNA: TGTGCCAGCAGGACGGTTGGTGGGGGCCCCGGGGAGCAGTACTTC.